The 15 T cell receptor beta chains listed next were all sequenced from one sample in a study of blood T cell repertoires in COVID-19. Using immunoSEQ multiplex PCR, the repertoire was profiled, and TCRdb retains in-frame clones only, with some absent. The sample shows approximately 150,000 clones, over 80% of them seen only once. The specimen sequenced was peripheral blood. These receptor sequences come from a woman in her forties or fifties with acute or convalescent COVID-19.

The CDR3 spells CASSEGVRRGSRGASPLHF. In nucleotides, the CDR3 is TGCGCCAGCAGTGAGGGTGTTCGGCGGGGCTCACGGGGAGCTTCACCCCTCCACTTT. This sequence joins TRBV10-2 and TRBJ1-6; a weak D match, TRBD1 (5 bases). The germline V gene has CDR1 WSHSY and CDR2 SAAADI. The V end was cut by 2 bases, the J end by 9 bases, with 26 bases between. This CDR3 has 19 amino acids.

The chain links TRBV6-2 or TRBV6-3 to TRBJ1-2, with unresolved D. V was cut by 5 bases and J by 4 bases, with 14 bases left in between. CDR1 and CDR2 (germline): MNHEY, SVGEGT. The CDR3 extends over 14 amino acids. CDR3 residues: CASSLVEAGYGYTF. The DNA of the CDR3 is TGTGCCAGCAGTCTCGTGGAGGCGGGCTATGGCTACACCTTC.

This sequence joins TRBV9 and TRBJ2-1; 8 bases map to TRBD2. CDR1 SGDLS and CDR2 YYNGEE come from the germline V gene. CDR3 length: 15 amino acids. The V and J ends lost 0 bases and 3 bases, in that order; junction bases with no gene match: 2. Here the CDR3 DNA reads TGTGCCAGCAGCGTAGGCGGGGGGCACTACAATGAGCAGTTCTTC. The encoded protein is CASSVGGGHYNEQFF.

The V and J genes are TRBV5-1 and TRBJ1-1, with TRBD1 identical over 11 bases. The germline V gene encodes CDR1 SGHRS and CDR2 YFSETQ. The V segment lost 7 bases and the J segment 4 bases; nucleotides outside the gene matches: 6. This CDR3 is built from 14 residues. The CDR3 coding sequence is TGCGCCAGCGGATCGGACAGGGGGCGCACTGAAGCTTTCTTT. Translating it yields CASGSDRGRTEAFF.

About this clone: A junction end diverges from the germline sequence, so it may reflect a read error. The chain couples TRBV5-1 to TRBJ2-5; 12 bases are a match to TRBD1. This CDR3 has 15 amino acids. Germline V gene sequence: CDR1 SGHRS, CDR2 YFSETQ. CDR3 in DNA: TGCGCCAGCAGTTTGGGACAGGGGGCGTTAGAGACCCAGTACTTC. Its translation is CASSLGQGALETQYF.

The V gene is TRBV19, the J gene TRBJ1-1; D unresolved. Trimming removed 3 bases from V and 4 bases from J, with 9 bases in between. Germline lookup yields CDR1 LNHDA and CDR2 SQIVND (reference sequence). The CDR3 consists of 13 residues. As DNA, the CDR3 is TGTGCCAGTAGTATCACTACCGGCACTGAAGCTTTCTTT. Protein product: CASSITTGTEAFF.

This chain uses TRBV7-9 with TRBJ1-6, with 8 nucleotides matching TRBD1. This CDR3 is 18 amino acids long. Per the germline V gene, CDR1 is SEHNR and CDR2 is FQNEAQ (reference sequence). The trim removed 5 bases at V and 0 bases at J, leaving 9 bases unmatched. The CDR3 DNA reads as TGTGCCAGCAGCCACGGACAGGGCTCCGGCTCCTATAATTCACCCCTCCACTTT. It is translated as CASSHGQGSGSYNSPLHF.

This clone was observed a single time. V gene TRBV9 combines with J gene TRBJ2-5; possibly TRBD2 for D (6 bases). CDR1 is SGDLS and CDR2 is YYNGEE in the germline V gene. The ends were cut back, 0 bases at V and 0 bases at J, with 15 bases in the middle. The CDR3 consists of 17 residues. The CDR3 here is CASSVDSGRTNQETQYF. CDR3 nucleotide sequence: TGTGCCAGCAGCGTAGACTCGGGACGGACTAACCAAGAGACCCAGTACTTC.

The rearrangement uses TRBV30 and TRBJ2-7; 10 bases line up with TRBD2. Germline-derived CDR1 and CDR2 are GTSNPN and SVGIG (reference sequence). V was clipped by 5 bases and J by 6 bases; unmatched bases: 7. This CDR3 comprises 13 residues. CDR3 DNA: TGTGCCTGGGGAGCGGGGGGGCCCCTCGAGCAGTACTTC. It yields the protein CAWGAGGPLEQYF.

The rearrangement links TRBV5-1 to TRBJ2-2; the match to TRBD1 covers 10 bases. CDR1 SGHRS and CDR2 YFSETQ come from the germline V gene. This CDR3 is 13 amino acids long. With 7 bases clipped from V and 4 bases from J, the junction kept 1 base outside the gene matches. CDR3 in DNA: TGCGCCAGCGGACAGGGGGGCACCGGGGAGCTGTTTTTT. This encodes CASGQGGTGELFF.

The gene calls are TRBV5-6 and TRBJ1-2; tentative D call: TRBD1 (5 bases). Trimming removed 2 bases from V and 5 bases from J, with 13 bases in between. Germline loops: CDR1 SGHDT, CDR2 YYEEEE. This CDR3 spans 14 amino acids. The CDR3 bases are TGTGCCAGCAGCTTCCGGGGGAACGGGTATGGCTACACCTTC. Translating it yields CASSFRGNGYGYTF.

This clone was detected once. V and J are TRBV11-3 and TRBJ1-4, with D unresolved. The germline CDR1 and CDR2 sequences are SGHNT and YENEEA. With 1 base removed from V and 7 bases from J, the gap between germline ends came to 4 bases. The CDR3 covers 12 residues. The CDR3 is CASSLVSEKLFF. The CDR3 DNA sequence: TGTGCCAGCAGCTTAGTCAGTGAAAAACTGTTTTTT.

The gene calls are TRBV27 and TRBJ2-2, with 7 bases identical to TRBD2. Germline CDR1 MNHEY, CDR2 SMNVEV (reference sequence). The CDR3 sequence is 13 residues long. The junction had 7 bases not matched to a gene; V was cut back by 7 bases and J by 8 bases. In nucleotides, the CDR3 is TGTGCCAGCATAGGGACTAACTTAGGGGAGCTGTTTTTT. It encodes CASIGTNLGELFF.

The gene calls are TRBV7-2 and TRBJ2-7; D gene ambiguous. There are 14 residues in the CDR3. Looked up from germline, CDR1 is SGHTA and CDR2 is FQGNSA. Trimming removed 0 bases from V and 2 bases from J, with 8 bases in between. CDR3 DNA sequence: TGTGCCAGCAGCTTAGCCGCGGAGCCCTACGAGCAGTACTTC. This translates into CASSLAAEPYEQYF.

The chain recombines TRBV9 with TRBJ2-3; perhaps TRBD2 as D (6 bases). Trimming left V 0 bases short and J 4 bases short, with 15 bases between. Germline loops: CDR1 SGDLS, CDR2 YYNGEE. The length of the CDR3 is 16 residues. The CDR3 DNA is TGTGCCAGCAGCGTAGGGGTAGCGGTTACAGCAGATACGCAGTATTTT. This sequence encodes CASSVGVAVTADTQYF.